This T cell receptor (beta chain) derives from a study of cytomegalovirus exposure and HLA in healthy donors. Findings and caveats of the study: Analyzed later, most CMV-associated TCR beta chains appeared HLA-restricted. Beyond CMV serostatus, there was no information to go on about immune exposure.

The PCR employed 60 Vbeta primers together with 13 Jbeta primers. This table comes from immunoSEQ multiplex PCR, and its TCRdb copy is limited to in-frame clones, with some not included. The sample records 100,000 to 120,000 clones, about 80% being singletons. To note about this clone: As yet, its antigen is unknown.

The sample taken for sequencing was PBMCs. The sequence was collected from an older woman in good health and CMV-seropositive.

CDR3 coding DNA: TGTGCCAGCAGCACGGGACAGGGGCTGGTCGAGCAGTACTTC. This sequence encodes CASSTGQGLVEQYF. The chain combines TRBV7-9 with TRBJ2-7; TRBD1 matches at 10 bases. CDR3 length: 14 residues. The J segment lost 6 bases and the V segment lost 5 bases, leaving 7 bases of the junction unmatched. Germline CDR1 reads SEHNR; CDR2 reads FQNEAQ (reference sequence).